This is a list of T cell receptor beta chains from one sample in a study of blood T cell repertoires in COVID-19. The data were produced by immunoSEQ multiplex PCR, yet TCRdb's version contains in-frame clones alone and is incomplete. The sample holds approximately 230,000 clones, approximately 84% seen once. Sequencing was performed on PBMCs or T cells enriched from blood (not recorded which). Receptors were obtained from a man in his forties who had recovered from COVID-19. CDR3s include the opening cysteine and the closing phenylalanine or tryptophan. A D gene is named only where the DNA matches it firmly. The listing skips clone size in some rows; elsewhere it reads once, few, many or a size class.

NA,TRBV25-1,TRBJ2-3,NA,TGTGCCAGCAGCGAGACTAGCACAGATACGCAGTATTTT,CASSETSTDTQYF
TRBD2,TRBV10-3,TRBJ2-3,NA,TGTGCCATCAGACCTAGCGGGGACCGCACAGATACGCAGTATTTT,CAIRPSGDRTDTQYF
NA,TRBV28,TRBJ1-1,NA,TGTGCCAGCACGGCGGAGGGAGAAGCTTTCTTT,CASTAEGEAFF
NA,TRBV19,TRBJ1-6,NA,TGTGCCAGTAGAACAGATCAGTCCTATAATTCACCCCTCCACTTT,CASRTDQSYNSPLHF
NA,TRBV28,TRBJ2-1,NA,TGTGCCAGCAGTTACCACAGGGATGCTGAGCAGTTCTTC,CASSYHRDAEQFF
NA,TRBV5-1,TRBJ1-4,NA,TGCGCCAGCAGCGAAGGACAGTGGGAGGAAAAACTGTTTTTT,CASSEGQWEEKLFF
TRBD2,TRBV5-8,TRBJ2-2,NA,TGTGCCAGCAGCTTGAAGCCTAGCGGGAACACCGGGGAGCTGTTTTTT,CASSLKPSGNTGELFF
TRBD1,TRBV6-5,TRBJ1-2,NA,TGTGCCAGCAGCCGACAGGGTTCTCGGGGCTACACCTTC,CASSRQGSRGYTF
TRBD1,TRBV12-3/TRBV12-4,TRBJ2-7,NA,TGTGCCAGCAGTTTATTTGGGCAGGGGGAAAAGTACTTC,CASSLFGQGEKYF
TRBD2,TRBV18,TRBJ2-4,NA,TGTGCCAGCTCACCACCGGGAGCGGGGGCGCTAGCCAAAAACATTCAGTACTTC,CASSPPGAGALAKNIQYF
NA,TRBV9,TRBJ1-1,NA,TGTGCCAGCAGCGTAGTCGTCTCCCTCGAGACTGAAGCTTTCTTT,CASSVVVSLETEAFF
NA,TRBV6-5,TRBJ1-3,once,TGTGCCAGCAGCCATACAGGGACTGGAAACACCATATATTTT,CASSHTGTGNTIYF
TRBD2,TRBV2,TRBJ2-1,NA,TGTGCCAGCAGTGACGGCGCGGGGGGGGAGCAGTTCTTC,CASSDGAGGEQFF
NA,TRBV25-1,TRBJ1-2,NA,TGTGCCAGCAGTGAAGACAGTCCAAAGTACTATGGCTACACCTTC,CASSEDSPKYYGYTF
TRBD1,TRBV2,TRBJ2-7,NA,TGTGCCAGCACCCCGGGACAGGGCCCCTACGAGCAGTACTTC,CASTPGQGPYEQYF
NA,TRBV5-1,TRBJ2-7,once,TGCGCCAGCCGGGGTCTAGCTCCCTACGAGCAGTACTTC,CASRGLAPYEQYF
TRBD2,TRBV6-2/TRBV6-3,TRBJ2-2,NA,TGTGCCAGCAGCCCAATCACTAGCGGGGGGCCCGGGGAGCTGTTTTTT,CASSPITSGGPGELFF
NA,TRBV5-1,TRBJ2-7,NA,TGCGCCAGCAGCTTCGAGAATTACGAGCAGTACTTC,CASSFENYEQYF
TRBD1,TRBV4-1,TRBJ2-1,NA,TGCGCCAGCAGCCAAAGGGCGGTGGGACAGGGGGCTCATGAGCAGTTCTTC,CASSQRAVGQGAHEQFF
TRBD2,TRBV7-3,TRBJ2-1,NA,TGTGCCAGGGACTCTAGCGGGAGCTCCTACAATGAGCAGTTCTTC,CARDSSGSSYNEQFF
TRBD1,TRBV9,TRBJ2-6,NA,TGTGCCAGCAGCGTAGCCCCACGACAGGGGGCAGCTGGGGCCAACGTCCTGACTTTC,CASSVAPRQGAAGANVLTF
NA,TRBV28,TRBJ2-2,NA,TGTGCCAGCGAAAGCATAAACACCGGGGAGCTGTTTTTT,CASESINTGELFF